The clone carrying this T cell receptor beta chain occurred a few times. Its antigen is unidentified. A second PCR of 7 to 11 cycles used a sample-barcoded 5' primer and a J-beta primer mix. MiXCR, run by TCRdb on the 5' RACE reads, gives a single entry per CDR3 protein. The table has about 800,000 distinct CDR3 sequences, around a quarter seen once; the top ten hold 3% to 4.5%. These data are taken from a study of blood T cells in healthy people across ages. General observations from the study: Diversity estimated from one million T cells was considered an underestimate.

CDR3 length: 15 residues. Germline V gene data show CDR1 as LGHNA and CDR2 as YNFKEQ. The same specimen was also included in a second study, on T cells of mothers and their children.

Material: blood. The chain is built from TRBV4-2 and TRBJ2-5; D might be TRBD1 or TRBD2, each matching 5 bases. TRBJ2-1 explains the end of the DNA better; the J call may be wrong. The TCR was taken from a boy between 10 and 17 years old in good health. The CDR3 sequence is CASSQEGDAENEQFF. CDR3 DNA sequence: TGTGCCAGCAGCCAAGAAGGGGACGCCGAGAATGAGCAGTTCTTC.